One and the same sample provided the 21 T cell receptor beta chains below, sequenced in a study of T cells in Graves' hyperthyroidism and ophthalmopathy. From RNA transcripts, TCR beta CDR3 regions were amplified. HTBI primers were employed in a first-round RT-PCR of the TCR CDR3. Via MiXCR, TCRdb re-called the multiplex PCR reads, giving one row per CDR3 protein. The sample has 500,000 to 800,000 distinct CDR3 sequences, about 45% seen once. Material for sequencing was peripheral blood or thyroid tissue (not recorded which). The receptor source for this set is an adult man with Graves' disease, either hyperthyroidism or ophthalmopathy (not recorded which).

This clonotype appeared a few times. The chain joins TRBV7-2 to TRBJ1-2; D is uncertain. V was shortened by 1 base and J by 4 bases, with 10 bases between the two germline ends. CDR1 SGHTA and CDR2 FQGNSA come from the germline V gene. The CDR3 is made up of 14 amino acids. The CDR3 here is CASSLGTWGYGYTF. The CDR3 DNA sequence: TGTGCCAGCAGCTTAGGAACTTGGGGCTATGGCTACACCTTC.

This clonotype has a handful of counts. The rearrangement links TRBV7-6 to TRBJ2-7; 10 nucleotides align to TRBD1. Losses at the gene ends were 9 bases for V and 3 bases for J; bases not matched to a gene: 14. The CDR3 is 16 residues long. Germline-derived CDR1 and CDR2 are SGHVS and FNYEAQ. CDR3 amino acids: CARIKGGQGIVYEQYF. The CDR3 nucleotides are TGTGCCAGAATCAAAGGGGGACAGGGGATTGTCTACGAGCAGTACTTC.

The CDR3 here is CASSMGREMNTEAFF. The CDR3 DNA is TGTGCCAGTAGTATGGGCAGGGAAATGAACACTGAAGCTTTCTTT. V is TRBV19 and J is TRBJ1-1; maybe TRBD1 (5 bases). The CDR3 contains 15 residues. Germline loops: CDR1 LNHDA, CDR2 SQIVND (reference sequence). V was pared by 3 bases and J by 0 bases, with 11 bases between.

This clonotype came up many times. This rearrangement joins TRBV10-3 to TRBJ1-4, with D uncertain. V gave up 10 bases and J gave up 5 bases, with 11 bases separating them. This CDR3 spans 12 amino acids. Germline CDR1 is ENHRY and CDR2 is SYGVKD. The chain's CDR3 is CATQDPNEKLFF. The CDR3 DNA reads TGTGCCACACAAGACCCGAATGAAAAACTGTTTTTT.

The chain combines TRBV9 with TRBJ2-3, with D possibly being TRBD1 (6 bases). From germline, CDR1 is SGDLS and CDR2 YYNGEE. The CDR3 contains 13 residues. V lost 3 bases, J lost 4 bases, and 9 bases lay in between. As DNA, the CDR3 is TGTGCCAGCAGCGAGGGGGTTCCAGATACGCAGTATTTT. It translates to CASSEGVPDTQYF. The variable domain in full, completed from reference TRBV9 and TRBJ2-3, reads DSGVTQTPKHLITATGQRVTLRCSPRSGDLSVYWYQQSLDQGLQFLIQYYNGEERAKGNILERFSAQQFPDLHSELNLSSLELGDSALYFCASSEGVPDTQYFGPGTRLTVL.

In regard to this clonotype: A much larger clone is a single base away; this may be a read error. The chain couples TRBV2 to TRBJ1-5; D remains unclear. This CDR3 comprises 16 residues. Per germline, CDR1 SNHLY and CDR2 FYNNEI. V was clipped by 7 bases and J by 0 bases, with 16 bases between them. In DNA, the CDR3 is TGTGCCAGCATTGGCTCCCCGACACTTAGCAATCAGCCCCAGCATTTT. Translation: CASIGSPTLSNQPQHF.

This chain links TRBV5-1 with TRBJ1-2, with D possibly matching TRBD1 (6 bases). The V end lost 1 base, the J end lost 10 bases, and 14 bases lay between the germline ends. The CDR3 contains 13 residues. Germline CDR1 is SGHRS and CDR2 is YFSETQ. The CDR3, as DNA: TGCGCCAGCAGCTTGACAGGGTGGGAAGACTACACCTTC. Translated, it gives CASSLTGWEDYTF.

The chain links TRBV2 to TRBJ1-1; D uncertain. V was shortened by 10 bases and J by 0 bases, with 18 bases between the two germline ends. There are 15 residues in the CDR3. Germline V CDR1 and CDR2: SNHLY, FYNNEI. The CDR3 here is CAISPRIWMNTEAFF. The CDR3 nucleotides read TGTGCCATCAGCCCGAGAATATGGATGAACACTGAAGCTTTCTTT.

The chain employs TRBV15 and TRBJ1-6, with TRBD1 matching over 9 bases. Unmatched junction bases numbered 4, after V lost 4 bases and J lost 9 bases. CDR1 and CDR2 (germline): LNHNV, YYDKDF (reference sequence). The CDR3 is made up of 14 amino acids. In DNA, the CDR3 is TGTGCCACCAGCAAGGGACAGGGCTTTTCACCCCTCCACTTT. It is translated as CATSKGQGFSPLHF. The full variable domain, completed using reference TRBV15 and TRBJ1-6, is DAMVIQNPRYQVTQFGKPVTLSCSQTLNHNVMYWYQQKSSQAPKLLFHYYDKDFNNEADTPDNFQSRRPNTSFCFLDIRSPGLGDTAMYLCATSKGQGFSPLHFGNGTRLTVT.

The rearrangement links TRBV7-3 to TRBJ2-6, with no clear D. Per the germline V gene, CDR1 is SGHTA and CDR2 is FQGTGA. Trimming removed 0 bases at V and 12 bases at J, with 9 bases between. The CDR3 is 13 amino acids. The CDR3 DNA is TGTGCCAGCAGCTTAACGATAACGGCCGTCCTGACTTTC. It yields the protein CASSLTITAVLTF. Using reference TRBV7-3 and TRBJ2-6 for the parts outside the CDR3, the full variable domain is GAGVSQTPSNKVTEKGKYVELRCDPISGHTALYWYRQSLGQGPEFLIYFQGTGAADDSGLPNDRFFAVRPEGSVSTLKIQRTERGDSAVYLCASSLTITAVLTFGAGSRLTVL.

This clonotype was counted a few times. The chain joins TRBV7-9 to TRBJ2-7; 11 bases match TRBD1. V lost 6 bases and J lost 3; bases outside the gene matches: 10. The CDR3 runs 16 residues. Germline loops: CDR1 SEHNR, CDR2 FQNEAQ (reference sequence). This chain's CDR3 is CASSLYRDRGDYEQYF. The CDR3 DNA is TGTGCCAGCAGTCTTTACCGGGACAGGGGGGACTACGAGCAGTACTTC.

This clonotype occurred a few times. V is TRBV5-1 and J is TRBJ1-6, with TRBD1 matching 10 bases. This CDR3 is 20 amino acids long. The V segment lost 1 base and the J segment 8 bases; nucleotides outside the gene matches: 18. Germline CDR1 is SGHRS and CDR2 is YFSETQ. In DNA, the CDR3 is TGCGCCAGCAGCTTGACCGGGACAGGGGCTTCCTTGTCTTCTTATTCACCCCTCCACTTT. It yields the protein CASSLTGTGASLSSYSPLHF. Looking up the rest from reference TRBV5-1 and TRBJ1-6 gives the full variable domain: KAGVTQTPRYLIKTRGQQVTLSCSPISGHRSVSWYQQTPGQGLQFLFEYFSETQRNKGNFPGRFSGRQFSNSRSEMNVSTLELGDSALYLCASSLTGTGASLSSYSPLHFGNGTRLTVT.

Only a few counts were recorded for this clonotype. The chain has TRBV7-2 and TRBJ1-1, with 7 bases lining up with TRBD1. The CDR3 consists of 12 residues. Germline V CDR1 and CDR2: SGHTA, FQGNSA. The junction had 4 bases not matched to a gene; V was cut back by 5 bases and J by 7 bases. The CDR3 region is CASSITGDEAFF. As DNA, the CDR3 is TGTGCCAGCAGCATCACAGGGGATGAAGCTTTCTTT.

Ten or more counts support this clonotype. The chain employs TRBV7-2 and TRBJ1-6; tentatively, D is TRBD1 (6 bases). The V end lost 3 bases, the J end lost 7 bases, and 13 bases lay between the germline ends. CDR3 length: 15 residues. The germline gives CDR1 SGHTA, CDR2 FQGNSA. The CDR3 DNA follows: TGTGCCAGCAGCTTGTCCGGACAGATCAATTCACCCCTCCACTTT. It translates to CASSLSGQINSPLHF.

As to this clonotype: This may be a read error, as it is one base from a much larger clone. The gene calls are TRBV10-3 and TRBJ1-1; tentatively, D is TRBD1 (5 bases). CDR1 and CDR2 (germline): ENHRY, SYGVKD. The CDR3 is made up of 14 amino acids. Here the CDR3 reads CAIGEGGASTEAFF. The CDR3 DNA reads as TGTGCCATCGGTGAGGGAGGGGCCAGCACTGAAGCTTTCTTT.

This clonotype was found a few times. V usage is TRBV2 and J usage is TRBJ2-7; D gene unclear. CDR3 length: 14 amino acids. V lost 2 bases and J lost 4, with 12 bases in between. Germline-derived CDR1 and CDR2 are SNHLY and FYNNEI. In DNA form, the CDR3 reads TGTGCCAGCAGTGAAAACTGGCCTGGGTACGAGCAGTACTTC. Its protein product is CASSENWPGYEQYF.

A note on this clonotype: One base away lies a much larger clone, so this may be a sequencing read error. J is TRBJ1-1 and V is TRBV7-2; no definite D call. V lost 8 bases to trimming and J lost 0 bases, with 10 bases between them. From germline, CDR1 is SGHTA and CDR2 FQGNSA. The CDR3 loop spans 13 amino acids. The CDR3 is CASDSDMNTEAFF. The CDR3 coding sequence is TGTGCCAGCGACTCTGATATGAACACTGAAGCTTTCTTT.

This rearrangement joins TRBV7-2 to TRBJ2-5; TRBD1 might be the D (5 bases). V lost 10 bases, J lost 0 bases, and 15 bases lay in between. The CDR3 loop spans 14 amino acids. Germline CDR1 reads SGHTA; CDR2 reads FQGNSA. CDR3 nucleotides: TGTGCCACCCGGAGACAGCTCAACCAAGAGACCCAGTACTTC. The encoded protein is CATRRQLNQETQYF.

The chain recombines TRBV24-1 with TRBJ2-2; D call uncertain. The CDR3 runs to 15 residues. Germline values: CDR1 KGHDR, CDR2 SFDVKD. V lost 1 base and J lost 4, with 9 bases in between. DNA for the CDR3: TGTGCCACCAGTGATTTCCCTAGAGGCACCGGGGAGCTGTTTTTT. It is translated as CATSDFPRGTGELFF.

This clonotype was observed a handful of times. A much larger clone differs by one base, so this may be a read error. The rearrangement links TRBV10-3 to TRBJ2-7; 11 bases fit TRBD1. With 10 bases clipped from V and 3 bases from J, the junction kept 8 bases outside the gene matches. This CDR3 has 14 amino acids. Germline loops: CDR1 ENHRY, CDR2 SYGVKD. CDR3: CASSSGQGVYEQYF. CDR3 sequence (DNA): TGTGCCAGCAGCTCGGGACAGGGGGTCTACGAGCAGTACTTC.

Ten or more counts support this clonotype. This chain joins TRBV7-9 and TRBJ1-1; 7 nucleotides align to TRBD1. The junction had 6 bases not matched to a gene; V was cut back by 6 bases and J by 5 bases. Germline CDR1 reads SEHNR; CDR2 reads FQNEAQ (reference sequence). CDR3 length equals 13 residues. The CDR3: CASSYRGGTEAFF. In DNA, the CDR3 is TGTGCCAGCAGTTACAGGGGAGGGACTGAAGCTTTCTTT.